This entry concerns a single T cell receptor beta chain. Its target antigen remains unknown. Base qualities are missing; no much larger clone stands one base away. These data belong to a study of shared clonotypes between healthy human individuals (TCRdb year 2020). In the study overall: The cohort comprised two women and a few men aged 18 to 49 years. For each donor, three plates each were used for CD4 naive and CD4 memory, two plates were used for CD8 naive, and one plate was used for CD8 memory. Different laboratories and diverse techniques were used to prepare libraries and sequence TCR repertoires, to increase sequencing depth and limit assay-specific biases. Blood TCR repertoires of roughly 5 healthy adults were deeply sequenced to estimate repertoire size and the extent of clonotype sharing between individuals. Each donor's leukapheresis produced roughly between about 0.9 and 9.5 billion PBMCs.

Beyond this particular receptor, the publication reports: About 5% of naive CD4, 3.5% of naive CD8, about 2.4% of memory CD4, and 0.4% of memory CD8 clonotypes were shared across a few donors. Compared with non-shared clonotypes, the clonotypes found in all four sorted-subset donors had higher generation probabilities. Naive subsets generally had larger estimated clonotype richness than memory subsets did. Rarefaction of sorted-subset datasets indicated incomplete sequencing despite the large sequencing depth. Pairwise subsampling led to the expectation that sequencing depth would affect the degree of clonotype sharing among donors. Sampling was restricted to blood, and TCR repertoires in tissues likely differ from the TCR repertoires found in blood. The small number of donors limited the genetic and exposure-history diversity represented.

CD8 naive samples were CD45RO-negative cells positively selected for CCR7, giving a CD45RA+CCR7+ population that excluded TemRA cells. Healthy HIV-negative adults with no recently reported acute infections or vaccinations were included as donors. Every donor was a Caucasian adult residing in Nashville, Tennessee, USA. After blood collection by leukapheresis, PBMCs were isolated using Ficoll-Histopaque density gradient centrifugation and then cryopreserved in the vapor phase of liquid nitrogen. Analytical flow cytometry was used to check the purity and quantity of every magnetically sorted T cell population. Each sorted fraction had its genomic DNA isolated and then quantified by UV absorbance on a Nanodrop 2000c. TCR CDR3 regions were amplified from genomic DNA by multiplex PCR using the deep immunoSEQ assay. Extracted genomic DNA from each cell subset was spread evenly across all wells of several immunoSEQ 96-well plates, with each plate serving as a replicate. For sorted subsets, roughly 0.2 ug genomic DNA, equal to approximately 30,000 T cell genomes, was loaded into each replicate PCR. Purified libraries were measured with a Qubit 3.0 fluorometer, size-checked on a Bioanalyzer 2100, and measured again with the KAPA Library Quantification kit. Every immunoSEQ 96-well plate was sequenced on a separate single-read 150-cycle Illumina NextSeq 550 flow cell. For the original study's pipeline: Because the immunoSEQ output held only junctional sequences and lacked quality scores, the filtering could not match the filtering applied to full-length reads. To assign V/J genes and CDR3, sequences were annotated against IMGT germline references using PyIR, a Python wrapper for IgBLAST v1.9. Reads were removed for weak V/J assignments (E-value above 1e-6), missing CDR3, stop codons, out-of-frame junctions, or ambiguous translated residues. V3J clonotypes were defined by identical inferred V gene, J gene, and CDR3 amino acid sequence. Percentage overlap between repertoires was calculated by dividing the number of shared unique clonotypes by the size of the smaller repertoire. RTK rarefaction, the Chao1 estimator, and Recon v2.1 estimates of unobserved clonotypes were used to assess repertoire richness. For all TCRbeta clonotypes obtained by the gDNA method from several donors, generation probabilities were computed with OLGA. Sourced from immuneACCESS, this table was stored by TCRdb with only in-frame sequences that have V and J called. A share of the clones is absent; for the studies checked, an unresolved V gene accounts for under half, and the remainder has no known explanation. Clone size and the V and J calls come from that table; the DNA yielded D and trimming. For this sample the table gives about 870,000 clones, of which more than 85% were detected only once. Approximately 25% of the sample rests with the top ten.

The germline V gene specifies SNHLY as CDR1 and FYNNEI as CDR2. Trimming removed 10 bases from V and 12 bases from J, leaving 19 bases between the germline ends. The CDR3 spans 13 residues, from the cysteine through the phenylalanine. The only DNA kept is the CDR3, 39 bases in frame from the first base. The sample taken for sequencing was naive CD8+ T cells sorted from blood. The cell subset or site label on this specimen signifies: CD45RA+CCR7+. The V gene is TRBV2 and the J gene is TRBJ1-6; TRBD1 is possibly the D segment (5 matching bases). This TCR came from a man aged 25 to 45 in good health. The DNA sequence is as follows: TGTGCCATCGGGGGAGGAGGGATCGGACCCCTCCACTTT. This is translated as CAIGGGGIGPLHF.